What follows are 19 T cell receptor beta chains derived from one specimen sequenced in a study of metastatic and nonmetastatic thyroid tumors. Ahead of thyroid surgery, no patient had received treatment of any kind. TCRdb re-called the PCR reads with MiXCR. There are tens of thousands of clones in the sample; around a fifth occur only once, and approximately 8.1% lies in the top ten. The sample taken for sequencing was blood. Source of these receptors: a female donor with papillary thyroid cancer or a benign thyroid nodule (not recorded which). Some clones in this sample may be carry-over from other donors' samples.

This clone was found a few times. V and J are TRBV10-3 and TRBJ2-3; the D is unclear. Germline assignment: CDR1 ENHRY and CDR2 SYGVKD. V gave up 6 bases and J gave up 4 bases, with 14 bases separating them. The CDR3 totals 14 residues. CDR3 loop: CAIRPAPRADTQYF. The CDR3 DNA reads as TGTGCCATCAGGCCAGCCCCTAGGGCAGATACGCAGTATTTT.

This clone has just a few counts. The chain recombines TRBV28 with TRBJ1-2, with 8 positions matching TRBD1. The CDR3 has 15 amino acids. Germline values: CDR1 MDHEN, CDR2 SYDVKM. V was clipped by 6 bases and J by 7 bases; unmatched bases: 13. The DNA for the CDR3 is TGTGCCAGCAGACCCTACCTGGACAGGGAAGCTGGCTACACCTTC. This translates into CASRPYLDREAGYTF.

Worth noting for this clone: Because it lacks the conserved phenylalanine or tryptophan at the end, this CDR3 is likely a read error. V and J are TRBV6-5 and TRBJ1-1, with 9 bases fitting TRBD1. The CDR3 has 18 amino acids. CDR1 MNHEY and CDR2 SVGAGI come from the germline V gene. V gave up 4 bases and J gave up 1 base; unmatched junction bases: 13. The CDR3 loop reads CASSSQGAGSVWNTEAFV. The DNA for the CDR3 is TGTGCCAGCAGTTCACAGGGGGCAGGTAGCGTGTGGAACACTGAAGCTTTCGTT.

This clone was detected many times. At the DNA level, this CDR3 is encoded by other sequences in the same sample as well. The J gene is TRBJ1-5, the V gene TRBV20-1, with D possibly TRBD1 on 5 matching bases. This CDR3 is built from 14 residues. The germline V gene encodes CDR1 DFQATT and CDR2 SNEGSKA (reference sequence). Trimming removed 1 base at V and 4 bases at J, with 11 bases between. CDR3 protein: CSARAGAGNQPQHF. CDR3 DNA sequence: TGCAGTGCTAGAGCCGGGGCTGGGAATCAGCCCCAGCATTTT.

This clone occurred many times. The V and J genes are TRBV18 and TRBJ2-2; perhaps TRBD2 as D (6 bases). This CDR3 region has 16 residues. Germline lookup yields CDR1 KGHSH and CDR2 LQKENI. V was trimmed by 3 bases and J by 4 bases, leaving 15 bases between them. The CDR3 DNA follows: TGTGCCAGCTCACCCAACGTAGCGGCGACCACCGGGGAGCTGTTTTTT. The encoded protein is CASSPNVAATTGELFF. The entire variable domain, with the rest obtained from reference TRBV18 and TRBJ2-2, is as follows: NAGVMQNPRHLVRRRGQEARLRCSPMKGHSHVYWYRQLPEEGLKFMVYLQKENIIDESGMPKERFSAEFPKEGPSILRIQQVVRGDSAAYFCASSPNVAATTGELFFGEGSRLTVL.

This clone was picked up many times. The chain couples TRBV15 to TRBJ1-2; unclear D gene. The V and J ends lost 1 base and 8 bases respectively, with 11 bases between them. CDR1 and CDR2 (germline): LNHNV, YYDKDF (reference sequence). The CDR3 is made up of 13 amino acids. CDR3 sequence reads: CATSRAASEGYTF. The CDR3 DNA reads as TGTGCCACCAGCAGAGCGGCATCAGAGGGCTACACCTTC.

V gene TRBV5-4 combines with J gene TRBJ1-2; D is possibly TRBD1 (6 bases). The V end lost 4 bases, the J end lost 8 bases, and 15 bases lay between the germline ends. The V gene's germline CDR1 is SGHNT and CDR2 YYREEE (reference sequence). This CDR3 is built from 13 residues. The CDR3 loop is CASSLTGWLGYTF. The CDR3 bases are TGTGCCAGCAGCCTTACAGGGTGGCTAGGCTACACCTTC. The full variable domain, with the rest looked up from reference TRBV5-4 and TRBJ1-2, is ETGVTQSPTHLIKTRGQQVTLRCSSQSGHNTVSWYQQALGQGPQFIFQYYREEENGRGNFPPRFSGLQFPNYSSELNVNALELDDSALYLCASSLTGWLGYTFGSGTRLTVV.

This clone was picked up many times. The V call is TRBV7-3, the J call TRBJ2-5; 9 nucleotides match TRBD2. V was clipped by 5 bases and J by 2 bases; unmatched bases: 3. The length of the CDR3 is 14 residues. Germline V lookup: CDR1 SGHTA, CDR2 FQGTGA. CDR3 in amino acids: CASSPGLAQETQYF. The CDR3 DNA reads as TGTGCCAGCAGCCCCGGACTAGCGCAAGAGACCCAGTACTTC.

This clone was seen once. This sequence joins TRBV30 and TRBJ1-6; D ambiguous. Trimming left V 0 bases short and J 7 bases short, with 1 base between. The germline CDR1 and CDR2 sequences are GTSNPN and SVGIG (reference sequence). The CDR3 spans 11 residues. CDR3 sequence reads: CAWSVNSPLHF. The CDR3 coding sequence is TGTGCCTGGAGTGTAAATTCACCCCTCCACTTT.

In its sample, this clone ranks as medium-sized. The chain couples TRBV5-4 to TRBJ1-5, with 8 bases identical to TRBD1. The J segment lost 5 bases and the V segment lost 1 base, leaving 8 bases of the junction unmatched. This CDR3 spans 16 amino acids. Germline values: CDR1 SGHNT, CDR2 YYREEE (reference sequence). The CDR3 DNA is TGTGCCAGCAGCTTGAAGGCCAGGGGGCCTGATCAGCCCCAGCATTTT. Translated, it gives CASSLKARGPDQPQHF.

In its sample, this clone was seen many times. The rearrangement links TRBV5-1 to TRBJ1-1, with 9 bases lining up with TRBD1. The germline CDR1 and CDR2 sequences are SGHRS and YFSETQ. The V and J ends lost 0 bases and 1 base, in that order; junction bases with no gene match: 4. This CDR3 is 16 amino acids long. CDR3 in amino acids: CASSLGLQGANTEAFF. CDR3 DNA sequence: TGCGCCAGCAGCTTGGGACTACAGGGGGCGAACACTGAAGCTTTCTTT.

The sample holds many counts of this clone. V is TRBV7-6 and J is TRBJ2-1; tentatively, D is TRBD2 (5 bases). The CDR3 spans 13 residues. V lost 4 bases and J lost 7, with 11 bases in between. Germline CDR1 reads SGHVS; CDR2 reads FNYEAQ. The CDR3, as DNA: TGTGCCAGCAGCTCGAGGCCGGGGAATGAGCAGTTCTTC. Residues: CASSSRPGNEQFF.

The rearrangement uses TRBV6-5 and TRBJ2-1; 7 bases match TRBD2. Germline V gene lookup returns CDR1 MNHEY and CDR2 SVGAGI. The CDR3 spans 15 residues. With 0 bases clipped from V and 4 bases from J, the junction kept 3 bases outside the gene matches. CDR3 in amino acids: CASSYSLREYNEQFF. Here the CDR3 DNA reads TGTGCCAGCAGTTACTCGCTGCGGGAGTACAATGAGCAGTTCTTC.

This clone was counted many times. The J gene is TRBJ1-2, the V gene TRBV20-1; weak D call: TRBD1 (6 bases). The germline V gene encodes CDR1 DFQATT and CDR2 SNEGSKA (reference sequence). This CDR3 spans 13 amino acids. Trimming left V 6 bases short and J 11 bases short, with 22 bases between. The CDR3 DNA follows: TGCAGTGCCCCGGAGGATGGACAGACTTTTTACACCTTC. The encoded protein is CSAPEDGQTFYTF.

This clone is medium-sized (0.01 to 0.1%) by share. The V gene is TRBV4-2, the J gene TRBJ2-1; 8 bases line up with TRBD2. Germline V gives CDR1 LGHNA, CDR2 YNFKEQ. Unmatched junction bases numbered 6, after V lost 10 bases and J lost 1 base. CDR3 length: 14 residues. Here the CDR3 reads CATGGLGSYNEQFF. The CDR3 DNA reads as TGTGCCACCGGGGGACTAGGGTCCTACAATGAGCAGTTCTTC.

This clone came up many times. This sequence joins TRBV12-3 or TRBV12-4 and TRBJ1-2; TRBD1 matches 9 bases. The CDR3 has 12 residues. The ends lost 6 bases at V and 7 bases at J; junction bases unmatched: 3. CDR3 in DNA: TGTGCCAGCAGCGGGACAGGGTTTGGCTACACCTTC. This translates into CASSGTGFGYTF.

This clone has a count of ten or more. V is TRBV9 and J is TRBJ2-5; no firm D call. CDR1 and CDR2 (germline): SGDLS, YYNGEE. Trimming stripped 0 bases from V and 2 bases from J, with 2 bases between. This CDR3 comprises 12 residues. The DNA for the CDR3 is TGTGCCAGCAGCGTAGATCAAGAGACCCAGTACTTC. Translated: CASSVDQETQYF.

This chain uses TRBV6-2 or TRBV6-3 with TRBJ2-3; 10 nucleotides align to TRBD2. Germline V lookup: CDR1 MNHEY, CDR2 SVGEGT. V lost 7 bases and J lost 4; bases outside the gene matches: 20. The length of the CDR3 is 19 residues. The DNA of the CDR3 is TGTGCCAGCACTCGAGTAGGGACTAGCGTCGTTCGGGTCTCAGATACGCAGTATTTT. It encodes CASTRVGTSVVRVSDTQYF.

This clone is deemed medium-sized (0.01 to 0.1%). The V gene is TRBV19, the J gene TRBJ2-4, with a possible D match to TRBD2 (6 bases). V was pared by 5 bases and J by 0 bases, with 8 bases between. The CDR3 totals 14 residues. Germline CDR1 reads LNHDA; CDR2 reads SQIVND (reference sequence). DNA of the CDR3: TGTGCCAGTAGTGGAGGGTTAGCCAAAAACATTCAGTACTTC. Its protein product is CASSGGLAKNIQYF.